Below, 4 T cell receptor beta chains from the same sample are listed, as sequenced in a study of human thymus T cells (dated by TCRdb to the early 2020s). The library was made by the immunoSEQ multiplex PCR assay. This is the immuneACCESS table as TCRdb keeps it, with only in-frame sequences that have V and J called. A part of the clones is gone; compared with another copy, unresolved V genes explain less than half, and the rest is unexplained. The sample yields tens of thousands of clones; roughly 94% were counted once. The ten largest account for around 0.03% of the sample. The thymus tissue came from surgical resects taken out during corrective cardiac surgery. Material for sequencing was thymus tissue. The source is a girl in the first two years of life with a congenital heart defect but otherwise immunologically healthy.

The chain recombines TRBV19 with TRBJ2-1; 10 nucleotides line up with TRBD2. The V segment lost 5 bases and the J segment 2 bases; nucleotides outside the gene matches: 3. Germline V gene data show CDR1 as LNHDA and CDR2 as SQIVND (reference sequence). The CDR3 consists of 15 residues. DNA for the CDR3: TGTGCCAGTAGTCTAGCGGGAGAAACCTACAATGAGCAGTTCTTC. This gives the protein CASSLAGETYNEQFF.

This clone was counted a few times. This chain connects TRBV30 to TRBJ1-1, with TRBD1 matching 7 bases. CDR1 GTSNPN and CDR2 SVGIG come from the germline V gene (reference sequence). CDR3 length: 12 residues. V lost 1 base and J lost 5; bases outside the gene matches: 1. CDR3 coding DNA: TGTGCCTGGAGTGCGACAGGGACTGAAGCTTTCTTT. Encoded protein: CAWSATGTEAFF.

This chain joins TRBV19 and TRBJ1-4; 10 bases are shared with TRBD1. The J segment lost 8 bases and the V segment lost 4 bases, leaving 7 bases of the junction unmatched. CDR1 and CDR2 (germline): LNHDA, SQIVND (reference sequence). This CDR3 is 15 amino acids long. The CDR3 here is CASSTPGTGEEKLFF. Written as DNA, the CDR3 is TGTGCCAGTAGTACCCCCGGGACAGGGGAAGAAAAACTGTTTTTT.

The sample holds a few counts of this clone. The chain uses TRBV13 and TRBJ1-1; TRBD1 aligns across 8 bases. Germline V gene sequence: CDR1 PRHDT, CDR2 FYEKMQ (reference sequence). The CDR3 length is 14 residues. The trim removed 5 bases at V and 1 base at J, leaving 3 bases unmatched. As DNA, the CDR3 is TGTGCCAGCAGCGAGACAGGGGAGAACACTGAAGCTTTCTTT. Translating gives CASSETGENTEAFF.